Listed below are T cell receptor beta chains from one sample, sequenced in a study of cytomegalovirus exposure and HLA in healthy donors. Sequencing used immunoSEQ multiplex PCR; TCRdb keeps in-frame clones, though not all of them. This table holds around 130,000 clones, under 90% found once. The material sequenced was PBMCs. The origin of the receptors is a woman aged 25 to 39 in good health and CMV-seronegative. Both conserved end residues are part of each CDR3. D genes are given only for firm matches. Expanded clones get a size class; other rows say once, few or many, or leave the size out.

NA	TRBV27	TRBJ2-2	NA	TGTGCCAGCAGTCCGTTACAGAACACCGGGGAGCTGTTTTTT	CASSPLQNTGELFF
TRBD2	TRBV5-1	TRBJ2-2	NA	TGCGCCAGCAGCTTGACTAGCGGGGGGGCCGTAACCGGGGAGCTGTTTTTT	CASSLTSGGAVTGELFF
TRBD2	TRBV9	TRBJ2-5	NA	TGTGCCAGCAGCGTAGACCGGGGGGGCGGCGAGACCCAGTACTTC	CASSVDRGGGETQYF
NA	TRBV9	TRBJ1-5	NA	TGTGCCAGCAGCCCCTCCGGGGGGGCTCAGCCCCAGCATTTT	CASSPSGGAQPQHF
NA	TRBV5-4	TRBJ2-1	NA	TGTGCCAGCAGCTTGGCCAGACCTAAAGGAGGTGAGCAGTTCTTC	CASSLARPKGGEQFF
TRBD1	TRBV9	TRBJ1-4	once	TGTGCCAGCAGCCCAGTAGGACAGGGAGGTGAAAAACTGTTTTTT	CASSPVGQGGEKLFF
NA	TRBV25-1	TRBJ1-1	NA	TGTGCCAGCAGTGAACAGGGAAGGAACACTGAAGCTTTCTTT	CASSEQGRNTEAFF
TRBD2	TRBV7-2	TRBJ2-7	NA	TGTGCCAGCAGCCCCAGGACTAGCGGCTACGAGCAGTACTTC	CASSPRTSGYEQYF
TRBD2	TRBV19	TRBJ2-5	NA	TGTGCCAGTAGTATGGGACTATGGGAGACCCAGTACTTC	CASSMGLWETQYF
NA	TRBV11-3	TRBJ2-2	NA	TGTGCCAGCAGCTTAGATTCCCCGGGCACCGGGGAGCTGTTTTTT	CASSLDSPGTGELFF
TRBD1	TRBV6-5	TRBJ2-1	NA	TGTGCCACCAGGGACAGACCCAATGAGCAGTTCTTC	CATRDRPNEQFF
NA	TRBV19	TRBJ2-7	NA	TGTGCCAGTAGTATAAAGGTGCGCGCGGGCGAGCAGTACTTC	CASSIKVRAGEQYF
TRBD2	TRBV18	TRBJ2-5	NA	TGTGCTTCGGGGGGAGAGACCCAGTACTTC	CASGGETQYF